The clone carrying this TCR beta chain was seen just once. Its specificity is not known. Sequenced by immunoSEQ multiplex PCR; TCRdb stores in-frame clones only, minus some. The sample lists a few million clones, about 92% occurring once. The CDR3 totals 17 residues. The trim removed 8 bases at V and 6 bases at J, leaving 14 bases unmatched. The germline CDR1 and CDR2 sequences are MDHEN and SYDVKM. This entry comes from a study of shared clonotypes between healthy human individuals. General observations from the study: Across subsets, estimated richness was generally greater for naive than for memory populations.

The chain joins TRBV28 to TRBJ2-1; the match to TRBD2 covers 12 bases. This TCR came from a man in his late teens or twenties in good health. Some clones in this sample may be carry-over from other donors' samples. What was sequenced was naive CD4+ T cells from PBMCs. Stated subset: CD45RA+ positively selected. The CDR3, as DNA: TGTGCCAGCCGGGACCCGGGACTAGCGGGCATTGGCAATGAGCAGTTCTTC. It specifies CASRDPGLAGIGNEQFF.